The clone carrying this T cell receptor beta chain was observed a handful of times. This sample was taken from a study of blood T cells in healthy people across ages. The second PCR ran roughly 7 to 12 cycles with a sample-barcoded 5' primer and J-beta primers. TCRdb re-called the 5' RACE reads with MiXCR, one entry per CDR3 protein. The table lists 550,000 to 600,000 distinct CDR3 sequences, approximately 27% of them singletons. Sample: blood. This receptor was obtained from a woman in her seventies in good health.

CDR3 nucleotides: TGCAGTGCTAGAGAGACACGGGGAGGCAGGGGGCGCGGCTACACCTTC. It is translated as CSARETRGGRGRGYTF. This chain uses TRBV20-1 with TRBJ1-2; 8 bases align to TRBD1. This CDR3 is built from 16 residues. V trimming: 0 bases; J trimming: 8 bases; junction bases outside the gene matches: 14. Per germline, CDR1 DFQATT and CDR2 SNEGSKA (reference sequence).